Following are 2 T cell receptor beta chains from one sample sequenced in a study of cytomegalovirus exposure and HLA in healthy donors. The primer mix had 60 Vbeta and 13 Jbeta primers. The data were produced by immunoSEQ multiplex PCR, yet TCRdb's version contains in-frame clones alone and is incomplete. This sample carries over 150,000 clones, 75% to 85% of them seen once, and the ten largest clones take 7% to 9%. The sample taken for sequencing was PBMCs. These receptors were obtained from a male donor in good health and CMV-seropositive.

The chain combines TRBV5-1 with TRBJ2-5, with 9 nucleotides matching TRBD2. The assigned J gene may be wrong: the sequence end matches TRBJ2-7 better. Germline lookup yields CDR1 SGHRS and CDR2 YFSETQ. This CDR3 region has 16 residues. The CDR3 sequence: CASSHGLAGFRDEQYF. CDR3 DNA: TGCGCCAGCAGCCACGGCCTAGCGGGGTTCCGCGACGAGCAGTACTTC.

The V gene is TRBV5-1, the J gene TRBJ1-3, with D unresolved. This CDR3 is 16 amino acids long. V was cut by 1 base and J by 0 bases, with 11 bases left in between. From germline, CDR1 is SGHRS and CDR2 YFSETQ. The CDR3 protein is CASSLSVSTSGNTIYF. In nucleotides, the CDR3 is TGCGCCAGCAGCTTGTCGGTCTCCACCTCTGGAAACACCATATATTTT. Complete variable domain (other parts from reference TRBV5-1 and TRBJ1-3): KAGVTQTPRYLIKTRGQQVTLSCSPISGHRSVSWYQQTPGQGLQFLFEYFSETQRNKGNFPGRFSGRQFSNSRSEMNVSTLELGDSALYLCASSLSVSTSGNTIYFGEGSWLTVV.